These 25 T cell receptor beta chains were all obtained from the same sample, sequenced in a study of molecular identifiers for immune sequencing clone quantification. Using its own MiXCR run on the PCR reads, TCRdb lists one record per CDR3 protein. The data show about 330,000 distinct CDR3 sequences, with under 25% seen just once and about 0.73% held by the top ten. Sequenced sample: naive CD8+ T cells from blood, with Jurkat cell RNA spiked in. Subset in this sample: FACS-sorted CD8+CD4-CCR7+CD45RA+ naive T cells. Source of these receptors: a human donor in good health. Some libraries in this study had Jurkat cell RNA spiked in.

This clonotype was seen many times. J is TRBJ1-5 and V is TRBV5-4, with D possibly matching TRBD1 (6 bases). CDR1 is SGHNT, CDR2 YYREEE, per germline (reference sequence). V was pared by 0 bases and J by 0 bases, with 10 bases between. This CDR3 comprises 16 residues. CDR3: CASSLDGGHSNQPQHF. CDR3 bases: TGTGCCAGCAGCTTGGATGGGGGGCATAGCAATCAGCCCCAGCATTTT. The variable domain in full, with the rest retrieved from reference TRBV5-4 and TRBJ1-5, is ETGVTQSPTHLIKTRGQQVTLRCSSQSGHNTVSWYQQALGQGPQFIFQYYREEENGRGNFPPRFSGLQFPNYSSELNVNALELDDSALYLCASSLDGGHSNQPQHFGDGTRLSIL.

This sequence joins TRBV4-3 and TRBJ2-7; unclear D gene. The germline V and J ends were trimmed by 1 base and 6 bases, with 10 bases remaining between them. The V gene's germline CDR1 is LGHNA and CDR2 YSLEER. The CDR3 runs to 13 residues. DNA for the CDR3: TGCGCCAGCAGCCAAGCTTACGGAGTCGAGCAGTACTTC. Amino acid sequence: CASSQAYGVEQYF.

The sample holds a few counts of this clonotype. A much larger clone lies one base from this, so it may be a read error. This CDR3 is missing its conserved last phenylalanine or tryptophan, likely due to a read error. CDR3 protein: CASSTLSGQPQHS. The CDR3 DNA reads as TGTGCCAGCAGCACCCTTTCAGGTCAGCCCCAGCATTCT. This sequence joins TRBV7-9 and TRBJ1-5, with D uncertain. V was shortened by 5 bases and J by 6 bases, with 11 bases between the two germline ends. The CDR3 totals 13 residues. The germline gives CDR1 SEHNR, CDR2 FQNEAQ (reference sequence).

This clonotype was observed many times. The CDR3 DNA sequence: TGTGCCAGCACCCATTATACCGGGGAGCTGTTTTTT. This sequence encodes CASTHYTGELFF. The V and J genes are TRBV27 and TRBJ2-2, with D unresolved. V gave up 7 bases and J gave up 5 bases, with 8 bases separating them. CDR3 length: 12 residues. Germline CDR1 MNHEY, CDR2 SMNVEV (reference sequence).

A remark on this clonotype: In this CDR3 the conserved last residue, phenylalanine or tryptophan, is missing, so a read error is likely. The CDR3 spells CASGQDTSGQETQYL. In nucleotides, the CDR3 is TGTGCCAGCGGCCAAGATACTAGCGGCCAAGAGACCCAGTACCTC. The V gene is TRBV4-2, the J gene TRBJ2-5; 8 bases are a match to TRBD2. CDR1 and CDR2 (germline): LGHNA, YNFKEQ. CDR3 length equals 15 residues.

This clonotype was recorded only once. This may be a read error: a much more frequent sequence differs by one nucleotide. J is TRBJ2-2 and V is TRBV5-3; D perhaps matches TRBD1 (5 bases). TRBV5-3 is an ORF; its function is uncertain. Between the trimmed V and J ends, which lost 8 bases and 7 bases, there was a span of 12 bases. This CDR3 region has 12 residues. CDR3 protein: CASSAGIGELFF. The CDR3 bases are TGTGCCAGCAGCGCAGGGATCGGGGAGCTGTTTTTT.

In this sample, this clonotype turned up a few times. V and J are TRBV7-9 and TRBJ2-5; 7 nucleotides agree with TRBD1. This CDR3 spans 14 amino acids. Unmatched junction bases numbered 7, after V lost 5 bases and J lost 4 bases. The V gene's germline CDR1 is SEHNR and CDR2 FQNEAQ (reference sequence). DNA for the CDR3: TGTGCCAGCAGCGATAGGACAGGTCCAGAGACCCAGTACTTC. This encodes CASSDRTGPETQYF.

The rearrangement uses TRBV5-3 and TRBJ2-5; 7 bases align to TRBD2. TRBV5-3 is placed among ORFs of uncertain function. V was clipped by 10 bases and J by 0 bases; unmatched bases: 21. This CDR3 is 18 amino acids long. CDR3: CAGSLFGGSGGHQETQYF. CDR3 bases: TGTGCCGGCAGCTTGTTCGGGGGGTCGGGAGGCCACCAAGAGACCCAGTACTTC.

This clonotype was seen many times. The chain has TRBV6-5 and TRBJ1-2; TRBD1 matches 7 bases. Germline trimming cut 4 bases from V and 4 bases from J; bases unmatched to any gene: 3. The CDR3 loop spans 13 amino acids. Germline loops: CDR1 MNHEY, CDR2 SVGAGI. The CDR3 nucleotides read TGTGCCAGCAGTTGGGGACAGTCCTATGGCTACACCTTC. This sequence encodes CASSWGQSYGYTF.

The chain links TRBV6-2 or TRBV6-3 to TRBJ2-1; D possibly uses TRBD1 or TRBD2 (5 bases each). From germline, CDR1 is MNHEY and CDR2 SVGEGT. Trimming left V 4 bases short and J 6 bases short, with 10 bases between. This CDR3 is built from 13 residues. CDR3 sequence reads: CASSLLGPNEQFF. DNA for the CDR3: TGTGCCAGCAGTTTATTGGGACCCAATGAGCAGTTCTTC.

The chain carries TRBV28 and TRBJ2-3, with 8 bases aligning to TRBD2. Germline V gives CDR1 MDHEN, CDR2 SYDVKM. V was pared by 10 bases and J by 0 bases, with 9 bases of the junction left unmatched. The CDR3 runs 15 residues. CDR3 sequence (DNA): TGTGCCATCCTAAAGCGGGAGACGAGCACAGATACGCAGTATTTT. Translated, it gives CAILKRETSTDTQYF.

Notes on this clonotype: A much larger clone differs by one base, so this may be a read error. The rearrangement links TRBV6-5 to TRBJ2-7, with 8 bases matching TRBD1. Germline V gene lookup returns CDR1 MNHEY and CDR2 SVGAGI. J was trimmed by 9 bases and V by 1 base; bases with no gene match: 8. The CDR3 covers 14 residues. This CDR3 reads CASSYWGTGDVQYF. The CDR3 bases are TGTGCCAGCAGTTACTGGGGGACAGGCGACGTGCAGTACTTC.

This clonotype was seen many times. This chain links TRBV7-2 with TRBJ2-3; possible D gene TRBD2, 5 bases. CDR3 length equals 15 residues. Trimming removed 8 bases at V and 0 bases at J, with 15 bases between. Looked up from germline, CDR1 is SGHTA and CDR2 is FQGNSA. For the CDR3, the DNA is TGTGCCAGCGTGTTCCTCCGGGGTAGCACAGATACGCAGTATTTT. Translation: CASVFLRGSTDTQYF.

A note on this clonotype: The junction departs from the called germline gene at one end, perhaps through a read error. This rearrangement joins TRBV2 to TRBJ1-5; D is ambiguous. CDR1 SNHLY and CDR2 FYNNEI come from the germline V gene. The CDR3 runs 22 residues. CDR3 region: CASSEALPEQSEILYSNQLQHF. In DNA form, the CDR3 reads TGTGCCAGCAGTGAAGCGCTTCCAGAACAGAGCGAGATCCTGTATAGCAATCAGCTCCAGCATTTT.

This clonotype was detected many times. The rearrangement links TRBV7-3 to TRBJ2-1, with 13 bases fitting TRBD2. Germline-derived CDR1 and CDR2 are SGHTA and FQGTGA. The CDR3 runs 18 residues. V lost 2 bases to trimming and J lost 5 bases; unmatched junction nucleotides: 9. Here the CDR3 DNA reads TGTGCCAGCAGCTTATCTCCCCCACTAGCGGGAGGGGACAATGAGCAGTTCTTC. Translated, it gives CASSLSPPLAGGDNEQFF.

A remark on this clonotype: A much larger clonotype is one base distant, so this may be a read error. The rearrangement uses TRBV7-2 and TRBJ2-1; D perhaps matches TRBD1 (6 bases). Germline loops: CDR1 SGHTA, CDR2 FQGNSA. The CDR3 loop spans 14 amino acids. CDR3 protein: CAGSFTGRYNEQFF. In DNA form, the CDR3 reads TGTGCCGGCAGCTTTACAGGGCGTTACAATGAGCAGTTCTTC.

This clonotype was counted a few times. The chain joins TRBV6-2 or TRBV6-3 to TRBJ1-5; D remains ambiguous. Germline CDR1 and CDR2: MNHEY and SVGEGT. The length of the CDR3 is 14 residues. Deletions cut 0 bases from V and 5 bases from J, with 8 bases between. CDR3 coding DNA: TGTGCCAGCAGTTACTCGGGCAGAGATCAGCCCCAGCATTTT. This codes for CASSYSGRDQPQHF.

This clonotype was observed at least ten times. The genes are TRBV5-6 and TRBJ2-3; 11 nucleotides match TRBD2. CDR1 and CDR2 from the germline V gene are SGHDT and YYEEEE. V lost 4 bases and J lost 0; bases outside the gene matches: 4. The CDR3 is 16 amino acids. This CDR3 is CASSHGTSGSTDTQYF. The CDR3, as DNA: TGTGCCAGCAGCCATGGGACTAGCGGTAGCACAGATACGCAGTATTTT.

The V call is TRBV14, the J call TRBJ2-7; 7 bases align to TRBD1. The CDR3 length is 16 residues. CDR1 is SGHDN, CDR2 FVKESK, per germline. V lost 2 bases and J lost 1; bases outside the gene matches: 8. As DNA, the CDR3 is TGTGCCAGCAGCCAATTTGAGGGGGCGAAATCCTACGAGCAGTACTTC. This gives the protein CASSQFEGAKSYEQYF.

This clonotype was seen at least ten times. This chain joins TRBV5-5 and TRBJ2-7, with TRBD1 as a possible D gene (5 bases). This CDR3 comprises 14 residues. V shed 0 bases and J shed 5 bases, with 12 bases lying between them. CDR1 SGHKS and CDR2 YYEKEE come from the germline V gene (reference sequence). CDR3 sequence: CASSLDRPLNEQYF. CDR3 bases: TGTGCCAGCAGCTTGGACAGGCCACTAAACGAGCAGTACTTC.

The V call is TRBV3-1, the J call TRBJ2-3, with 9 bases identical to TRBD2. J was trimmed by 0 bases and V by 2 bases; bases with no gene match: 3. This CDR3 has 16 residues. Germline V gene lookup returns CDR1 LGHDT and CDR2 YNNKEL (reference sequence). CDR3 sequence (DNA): TGTGCCAGCAGCCAACTAGCGGGGACTAGCACAGATACGCAGTATTTT. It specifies CASSQLAGTSTDTQYF.

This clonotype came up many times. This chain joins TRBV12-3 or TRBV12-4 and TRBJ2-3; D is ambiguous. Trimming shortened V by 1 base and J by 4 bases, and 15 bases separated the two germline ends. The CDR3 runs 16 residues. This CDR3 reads CASSLEVYLTPDTQYF. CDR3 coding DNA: TGTGCCAGCAGTTTAGAGGTCTACCTAACCCCAGATACGCAGTATTTT.

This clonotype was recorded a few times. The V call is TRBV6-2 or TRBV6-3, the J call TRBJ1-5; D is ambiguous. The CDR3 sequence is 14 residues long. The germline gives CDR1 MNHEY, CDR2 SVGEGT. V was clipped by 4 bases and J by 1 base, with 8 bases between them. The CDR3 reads CASSLTLSNQPQHF. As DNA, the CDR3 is TGTGCCAGCAGTTTGACATTAAGCAATCAGCCCCAGCATTTT.

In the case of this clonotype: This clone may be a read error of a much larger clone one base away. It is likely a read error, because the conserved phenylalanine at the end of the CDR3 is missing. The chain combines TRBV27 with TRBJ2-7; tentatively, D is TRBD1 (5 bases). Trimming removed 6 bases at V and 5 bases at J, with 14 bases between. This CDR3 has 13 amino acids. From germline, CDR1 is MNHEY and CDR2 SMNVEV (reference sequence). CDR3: CASSPNPRDEQYC. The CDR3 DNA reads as TGTGCCAGCAGCCCCAACCCCAGGGACGAGCAGTACTGC.

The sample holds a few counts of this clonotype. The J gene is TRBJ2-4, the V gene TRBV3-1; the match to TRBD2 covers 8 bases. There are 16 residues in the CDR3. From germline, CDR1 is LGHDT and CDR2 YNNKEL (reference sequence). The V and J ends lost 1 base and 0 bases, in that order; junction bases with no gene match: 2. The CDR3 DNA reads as TGTGCCAGCAGCCAAGGAGCGGGGGTAGCCAAAAACATTCAGTACTTC. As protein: CASSQGAGVAKNIQYF.